A selection of T cell receptor beta chains follows, all from one sample in a study of regulatory T cells in long-lasting Graves disease. TCRdb reprocessed the multiplex PCR reads via MiXCR and lists one record per CDR3 protein. The sample yields 500,000 to 700,000 distinct CDR3 sequences, 25% to 35% seen once. Here the sequenced sample was peripheral blood mononuclear cells (PBMCs), taken when the disease was refractory, from a patient treated with antithyroid drugs. All receptors derive from a female donor with Graves disease. Both conserved end residues are part of each CDR3. Each record gives: V gene, D gene, J gene, clone size, CDR3 protein, CDR3 DNA. The D gene is left open where the match is weak. Rows give clone size only sometimes, using once, few, many, or a class for an expanded clone.

TRBV6-1	.	TRBJ2-6	.	CASRQTRISGANVLTF	TGTGCCAGCAGGCAGACTAGGATCTCTGGGGCCAACGTCCTGACTTTC
TRBV29-1	TRBD1	TRBJ2-7	.	CSVERGGYGEQYF	TGCAGCGTTGAGAGAGGGGGCTATGGGGAGCAGTACTTC
TRBV6-1	TRBD2	TRBJ2-5	.	CASRGLAGLQETQYF	TGTGCCAGCAGAGGACTAGCGGGGCTCCAAGAGACCCAGTACTTC
TRBV18	.	TRBJ1-5	.	CASSVAPWGNQPQHF	TGTGCCAGCTCAGTAGCCCCCTGGGGCAATCAGCCCCAGCATTTT
TRBV3-1	.	TRBJ1-1	.	CASSQGPKAFF	TGTGCCAGCAGCCAAGGACCTAAAGCTTTCTTT
TRBV15	.	TRBJ2-3	.	CATSRGGVTDTQYF	TGTGCCACCAGCAGAGGTGGAGTCACAGATACGCAGTATTTT
TRBV12-3/TRBV12-4	.	TRBJ1-2	few	CASSFLHTGIYGYTF	TGTGCCAGCAGTTTCCTCCACACAGGGATTTATGGCTACACCTTC
TRBV2	TRBD2	TRBJ2-3	.	CASSGGRPTDTQYF	TGTGCCAGCAGCGGCGGGAGGCCTACAGATACGCAGTATTTT
TRBV14	TRBD1	TRBJ1-6	.	CASSQRTGANSPLHF	TGTGCCAGCAGCCAACGGACAGGGGCTAATTCACCCCTCCACTTT
TRBV5-1	.	TRBJ1-1	.	CASSLREPTEAFF	TGCGCCAGCAGCTTACGGGAACCGACCGAAGCTTTCTTT
TRBV11-2	TRBD2	TRBJ2-5	.	CASSRSPGGEETQYF	TGTGCCAGCAGCCGAAGCCCGGGGGGAGAAGAGACCCAGTACTTC
TRBV28	.	TRBJ1-5	few	CASSFVEPQHF	TGTGCCAGCAGTTTCGTGGAGCCCCAGCATTTT